This T cell receptor (beta chain) was sequenced for a study of blood T cell repertoires in COVID-19. Study context: Sample material is recorded as cDNA or gDNA derived from T cells, B-cell-depleted T cells, or PBMCs.

Trimming took 2 bases from V and 9 from J; bases not matched to a gene: 11. CDR3 size: 17 residues. Germline-derived CDR1 and CDR2 are LGHDT and YNNKEL (reference sequence). All enrollees were roughly 18 to 90 years old and from fewer than 25 US areas. This table comes from immunoSEQ multiplex PCR, and its TCRdb copy is limited to in-frame clones, with some not included. The table records around 340,000 clones, just over 85% of them present only once. This TCR derives from a middle-aged woman with acute COVID-19. Sequenced material: PBMCs or T cells enriched from blood (not recorded which). The chain uses TRBV3-1 (or the pseudogene TRBV3-2) and TRBJ1-6; TRBD1 aligns across 9 bases. The CDR3, as DNA: TGTGCCAGCAGCCAACTTCCACAGGGGGCATCGGGTTCACCCCTCCACTTT. Translation gives CASSQLPQGASGSPLHF.